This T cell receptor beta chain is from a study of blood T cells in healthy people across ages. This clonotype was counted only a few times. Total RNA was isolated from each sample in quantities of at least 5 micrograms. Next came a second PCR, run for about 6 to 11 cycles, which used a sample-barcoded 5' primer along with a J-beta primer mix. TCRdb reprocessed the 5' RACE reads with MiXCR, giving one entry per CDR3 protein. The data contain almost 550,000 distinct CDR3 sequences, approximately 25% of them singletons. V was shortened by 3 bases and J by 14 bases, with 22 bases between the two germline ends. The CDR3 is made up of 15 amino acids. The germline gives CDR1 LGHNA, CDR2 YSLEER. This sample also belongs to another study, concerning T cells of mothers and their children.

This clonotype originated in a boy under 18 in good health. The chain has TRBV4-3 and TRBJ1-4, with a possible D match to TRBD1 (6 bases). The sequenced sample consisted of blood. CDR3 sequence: CASSQTTGTTYGLFF. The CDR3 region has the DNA TGCGCCAGCAGCCAGACCACCGGGACAACATATGGGCTGTTTTTT.